This section outlines one T cell receptor beta chain sequence together with its context. This sample is part of a study of regulatory T cells in long-lasting Graves disease. Trimming removed 5 bases from V and 1 base from J, with 10 bases in between. Germline V lookup: CDR1 MGHRA, CDR2 YSYEKL. The length of the CDR3 is 14 residues. Sequencing libraries for TCR beta were prepared with iRepertoire HTBI primers and Arm-PCR of CDR3 regions. TCRdb used MiXCR to reprocess the multiplex PCR reads, holding one entry per CDR3 protein. Counted here are 200,000 to 250,000 distinct CDR3 sequences, around 20% occurring once; the ten biggest clones make up about 15%. As for time point: newly diagnosed GD, antithyroid drugs for less than 3 months. The authors made the TCR library using RNA they extracted from PBMCs. A nine-milliliter sample of peripheral blood was drawn into EDTA tubes.

The TCR comes from a female donor with Graves disease. The rearrangement uses TRBV4-1 and TRBJ2-3, with a tentative D call TRBD1 (6 bases). The sample was peripheral blood mononuclear cells (PBMCs), taken at new diagnosis, from a patient treated with antithyroid drugs. CDR3 sequence reads: CASSDNRGTDTQYF. CDR3 coding DNA: TGCGCCAGCAGCGATAACAGGGGCACAGATACGCAGTATTTT.